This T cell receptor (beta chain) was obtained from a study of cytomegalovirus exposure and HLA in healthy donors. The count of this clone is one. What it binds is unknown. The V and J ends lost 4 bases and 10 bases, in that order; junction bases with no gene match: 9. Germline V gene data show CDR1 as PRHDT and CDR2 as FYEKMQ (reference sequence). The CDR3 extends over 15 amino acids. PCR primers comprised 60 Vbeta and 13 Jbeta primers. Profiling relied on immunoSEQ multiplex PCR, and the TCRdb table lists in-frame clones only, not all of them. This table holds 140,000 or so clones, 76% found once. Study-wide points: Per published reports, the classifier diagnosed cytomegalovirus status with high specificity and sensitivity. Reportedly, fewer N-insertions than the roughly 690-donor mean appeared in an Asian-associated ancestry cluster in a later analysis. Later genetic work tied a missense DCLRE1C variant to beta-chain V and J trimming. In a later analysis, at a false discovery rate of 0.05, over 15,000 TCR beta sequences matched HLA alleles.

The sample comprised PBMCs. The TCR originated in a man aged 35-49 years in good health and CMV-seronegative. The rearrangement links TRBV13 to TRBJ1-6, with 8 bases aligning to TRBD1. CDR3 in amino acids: CASSSTRTGRSPLHF. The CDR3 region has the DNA TGTGCCAGCAGCTCTACCCGGACAGGGAGATCACCCCTCCACTTT.